The 9 T cell receptor beta chains below come from one sample, sequenced in a study of T cell responses to AZD1222 COVID-19 vaccine. The method was immunoSEQ multiplex PCR; TCRdb's version includes in-frame clones alone and lacks a portion of them. The data hold fewer than 90,000 clones, with roughly 87% observed a single time. Sample: peripheral blood, taken on day 0 of AZD1222 vaccination. These receptors originate from an adult in good health.

The rearrangement links TRBV29-1 to TRBJ1-1, with 10 positions matching TRBD1. This CDR3 contains 14 residues. Germline lookup yields CDR1 SQVTM and CDR2 ANQGSEA. Germline trimming cut 5 bases from V and 7 bases from J; bases unmatched to any gene: 10. The CDR3 coding sequence is TGCAGCGTTCGGGGGACAGGGGAGAGGGATGAAGCTTTCTTT. The encoded protein is CSVRGTGERDEAFF.

The chain uses TRBV14 and TRBJ2-6; D unclear. CDR3 length: 14 residues. Per the germline V gene, CDR1 is SGHDN and CDR2 is FVKESK. V was clipped by 4 bases and J by 2 bases, with 6 bases between them. CDR3 sequence (DNA): TGTGCCAGCAGCCCACTTGCTGGGGCCAACGTCCTGACTTTC. It encodes CASSPLAGANVLTF.

The V and J genes are TRBV5-1 and TRBJ1-6; D might be TRBD1 (5 bases). The V end lost 5 bases, the J end lost 5 bases, and 14 bases lay between the germline ends. The CDR3 is 15 amino acids. Germline CDR1 and CDR2: SGHRS and YFSETQ. The CDR3, as DNA: TGCGCCAGCAGGGCTAGGGGTGACGATAATTCACCCCTCCACTTT. This sequence encodes CASRARGDDNSPLHF.

The table lists this clone with a few counts. This chain joins TRBV5-8 and TRBJ1-1; D unclear. The CDR3 has 14 residues. V lost 1 base, J lost 6 bases, and 13 bases lay in between. Germline-derived CDR1 and CDR2 are SGHTS and YDEGEE. The CDR3 DNA sequence: TGTGCCAGCAGCTTGAACAGTTTGGTACCTGAAGCTTTCTTT. Translated, it gives CASSLNSLVPEAFF.

CDR3 in DNA: TGTGCCAGCAGCCAAGATAAGCGGTACACCGGGGAGCTGTTTTTT. Protein: CASSQDKRYTGELFF. The chain carries TRBV4-2 and TRBJ2-2, with D tentatively TRBD2 (5 bases). The CDR3 has 15 amino acids. V was pared by 0 bases and J by 3 bases, with 8 bases between. CDR1 and CDR2 from the germline V gene are LGHNA and YNFKEQ.

This chain joins TRBV12-3 or TRBV12-4 and TRBJ1-3; D uncertain. CDR3 size: 13 residues. V lost 4 bases, J lost 2 bases, and 6 bases lay in between. The chain's CDR3 is CASSSSAGNTIYF. CDR3 sequence (DNA): TGTGCCAGCAGTTCCAGTGCTGGAAACACCATATATTTT.

In its sample, this clone was seen once. The chain joins TRBV7-9 to TRBJ2-7, with TRBD2 as a possible D gene (6 bases). CDR3 length: 14 residues. V was clipped by 3 bases and J by 4 bases, with 13 bases between them. CDR1 is SEHNR, CDR2 FQNEAQ, per germline (reference sequence). In DNA, the CDR3 is TGTGCCAGCAGCTTGTTCGGGGAGGCATACGAGCAGTACTTC. Residues: CASSLFGEAYEQYF.

The rearrangement links TRBV12-3 or TRBV12-4 to TRBJ2-1; TRBD1 aligns across 8 bases. V shed 9 bases, J shed 8 bases, and the junction held 6 bases outside the gene matches. The CDR3 spans 12 residues. The CDR3 coding sequence is TGTGCCAGTTCCAGGGGGCGGTATGAGCAGTTCTTC. This translates into CASSRGRYEQFF.

The sample holds one count of this clone. The chain employs TRBV7-8 and TRBJ2-3; D call uncertain. The CDR3 runs to 15 residues. The ends were cut back, 7 bases at V and 0 bases at J, with 14 bases in the middle. The germline gives CDR1 SGHVS, CDR2 FQNEAQ. CDR3 sequence reads: CASNGGLISTDTQYF. CDR3 DNA sequence: TGTGCCAGCAACGGTGGGTTGATTAGCACAGATACGCAGTATTTT. The variable domain in full, with the rest retrieved from reference TRBV7-8 and TRBJ2-3, is GAGVSQSPRYKVAKRGQDVALRCDPISGHVSLFWYQQALGQGPEFLTYFQNEAQLDKSGLPSDRFFAERPEGSVSTLKIQRTQQEDSAVYLCASNGGLISTDTQYFGPGTRLTVL.